One and the same sample provided the 12 T cell receptor beta chains below, sequenced in a study of spatial heterogeneity in lung cancer. TCRdb called the 5' RACE reads again in MiXCR, with one record for every CDR3 protein. In the table there are about 7,700 distinct CDR3 sequences, 15% of which are singletons. The time point was: sample taken at primary tumor resection. The sample here was normal lung tissue next to the tumor, taken at surgery. The source is a male donor with early-stage non-small cell lung cancer.

This clonotype came up a few times. This chain uses TRBV6-1 with TRBJ1-2; D perhaps matches TRBD1 (6 bases). The CDR3 loop spans 16 amino acids. Germline V CDR1 and CDR2: MNHNS, SASEGT. The ends were cut back, 2 bases at V and 4 bases at J, with 17 bases in the middle. The CDR3, as DNA: TGTGCCAGCAGTGAACCCTCCCCGGTCAGGGGCTATGGCTACACCTTC. Translation gives CASSEPSPVRGYGYTF.

This clonotype was seen more than once but under ten times. The J gene is TRBJ2-5, the V gene TRBV28; tentatively, D is TRBD1 (5 bases). The CDR3 loop spans 18 amino acids. Per germline, CDR1 MDHEN and CDR2 SYDVKM. V lost 2 bases and J 4 bases, leaving 23 bases between the germline ends. The CDR3 nucleotides read TGTGCCAGCAGTTTAAGCCCCGGACGGAACTGGGGCCGAGAGACCCAGTACTTC. This gives the protein CASSLSPGRNWGRETQYF.

The V gene is TRBV7-2, the J gene TRBJ2-1; 11 bases agree with TRBD2. The CDR3 is 15 residues long. The V gene end was trimmed by 5 bases and the J gene end by 4 bases; junction bases not matched to a gene: 4. Germline-derived CDR1 and CDR2 are SGHTA and FQGNSA. The CDR3 DNA reads as TGTGCCAGCAGCCGGACTAGCGGGCCATACAATGAGCAGTTCTTC. It specifies CASSRTSGPYNEQFF. The variable domain in full, completed from reference TRBV7-2 and TRBJ2-1, reads GAGVSQSPSNKVTEKGKDVELRCDPISGHTALYWYRQSLGQGLEFLIYFQGNSAPDKSGLPSDRFSAERTGGSVSTLTIQRTQQEDSAVYLCASSRTSGPYNEQFFGPGTRLTVL.

V gene TRBV5-1 combines with J gene TRBJ2-7; TRBD2 might be the D (6 bases). The CDR3 contains 15 residues. V was clipped by 0 bases and J by 3 bases, with 13 bases between them. Germline loops: CDR1 SGHRS, CDR2 YFSETQ. The CDR3 DNA follows: TGCGCCAGCAGCTTGGCGGGGGAAACGTTCTACGAGCAGTACTTC. Protein product: CASSLAGETFYEQYF.

In its sample, this clonotype was seen a few times. The chain combines TRBV7-9 with TRBJ2-3; D is undetermined. Per germline, CDR1 SEHNR and CDR2 FQNEAQ (reference sequence). The CDR3 has 11 amino acids. Trimming shortened V by 3 bases and J by 2 bases, and 0 bases separated the two germline ends. CDR3 sequence: CASSFTDTQYF. The DNA for the CDR3 is TGTGCCAGCAGCTTCACAGATACGCAGTATTTT.

This clonotype is judged medium-sized. V and J are TRBV29-1 and TRBJ2-5; 8 bases are shared with TRBD2. The length of the CDR3 is 14 residues. J gave up 4 bases and V 6 bases, and 10 bases lay outside the gene matches. Per germline, CDR1 SQVTM and CDR2 ANQGSEA. The CDR3 reads CSVKAGVGSETQYF. The CDR3 nucleotides are TGCAGCGTGAAAGCGGGAGTGGGTTCAGAGACCCAGTACTTC.

This clonotype was seen a handful of times. The J gene is TRBJ1-6, the V gene TRBV9; 9 bases are a match to TRBD1. The germline gives CDR1 SGDLS, CDR2 YYNGEE. V gave up 8 bases and J gave up 8 bases; unmatched junction bases: 5. The CDR3 has 13 amino acids. CDR3 DNA sequence: TGTGCCAGTGACAGGGGGTACGATTCACCCCTCCACTTT. Translating gives CASDRGYDSPLHF.

This chain uses TRBV20-1 with TRBJ1-1, with D unresolved. V gave up 3 bases and J gave up 1 base, with 9 bases separating them. Germline V gene sequence: CDR1 DFQATT, CDR2 SNEGSKA (reference sequence). This CDR3 is built from 13 residues. CDR3 in amino acids: CSASPDWNTEAFF. The DNA for the CDR3 is TGCAGTGCTAGCCCAGACTGGAACACTGAAGCTTTCTTT.

This clonotype was observed many times. The J gene is TRBJ1-2, the V gene TRBV6-5; a possible D gene is TRBD1 (5 bases). With 2 bases removed from V and 8 bases from J, the gap between germline ends came to 15 bases. Germline V lookup: CDR1 MNHEY, CDR2 SVGAGI. This CDR3 region has 14 residues. The DNA of the CDR3 is TGTGCCAGCAGTTACCAGGGCGGCTCGAGAGGCTACACCTTC. It yields the protein CASSYQGGSRGYTF.

This chain joins TRBV28 and TRBJ2-1; TRBD2 is a possible D gene (5 bases). Germline V lookup: CDR1 MDHEN, CDR2 SYDVKM. Trimming stripped 5 bases from V and 7 bases from J, with 9 bases between. This CDR3 is built from 12 residues. The CDR3 nucleotides are TGTGCCAGCAGTCCGCCGGGGAATGAGCAGTTCTTC. It encodes CASSPPGNEQFF.

The rearrangement joins TRBV24-1 to TRBJ2-2; 9 bases map to TRBD1. CDR3 length: 14 residues. V lost 6 bases, J lost 5 bases, and 3 bases stayed unmatched. CDR1 and CDR2 from the germline V gene are KGHDR and SFDVKD. As DNA, the CDR3 is TGTGCCACCAGTCGAGACAGGGGGACCGGGGAGCTGTTTTTT. Residues: CATSRDRGTGELFF.

The genes are TRBV7-2 and TRBJ2-1, with D uncertain. The CDR3 sequence is 13 residues long. Germline V gives CDR1 SGHTA, CDR2 FQGNSA. Trimming shortened V by 5 bases and J by 0 bases, and 5 bases separated the two germline ends. CDR3 nucleotide sequence: TGTGCCAGCAGCCCGAGCTCCTACAATGAGCAGTTCTTC. Translating it yields CASSPSSYNEQFF.